Each of the 6 T cell receptor beta chains below was sequenced from the same sample in a study of metastatic and nonmetastatic thyroid tumors. TCRdb re-analyzed the PCR reads using MiXCR. The sample holds some 69,000 clones, 14% seen once. All patients were untreated before thyroid surgery. The sample comprised blood. These receptors were taken from a male donor with papillary thyroid cancer or a benign thyroid nodule (not recorded which). Some clones in this sample may be carry-over from other donors' samples.

This clone has a handful of counts. This chain joins TRBV6-2 or TRBV6-3 and TRBJ2-7, with 16 bases lining up with TRBD2. Per germline, CDR1 MNHEY and CDR2 SVGEGT. Trimming cost V 2 bases and J 6 bases; bases outside gene matches: 7. The CDR3 runs 17 residues. CDR3: CASSYPGLAGGRREQYF. CDR3 nucleotide sequence: TGTGCCAGCAGTTACCCGGGACTAGCGGGAGGGAGGCGCGAGCAGTACTTC.

This clone showed up many times. The rearrangement uses TRBV6-5 and TRBJ2-7, with D uncertain. From germline, CDR1 is MNHEY and CDR2 SVGAGI. The CDR3 consists of 12 residues. V gave up 3 bases and J gave up 10 bases, with 13 bases separating them. CDR3 residues: CASSYGPEDQYF. The CDR3 coding sequence is TGTGCCAGCAGTTATGGTCCTGAGGATCAGTACTTC.

This clone was observed many times. This CDR3 reads CASSSRDLGGGRDNEQFF. As DNA, the CDR3 is TGTGCCAGCAGCTCACGAGATTTAGGCGGAGGGCGGGACAATGAGCAGTTCTTC. The chain employs TRBV11-1 and TRBJ2-1, with D maybe TRBD2 (6 bases). V was cut by 4 bases and J by 5 bases, with 24 bases left in between. Germline CDR1 SGHAT, CDR2 FQDESV (reference sequence). The CDR3 sequence is 18 residues long.

The sample holds many counts of this clone. This rearrangement joins TRBV5-4 to TRBJ1-2; D is unclear. CDR1 is SGHNT and CDR2 is YYREEE in the germline V gene (reference sequence). Trimming shortened V by 0 bases and J by 8 bases, and 14 bases separated the two germline ends. This CDR3 has 14 residues. The CDR3 nucleotides read TGTGCCAGCAGCTTGGATGGTAGGCCGGGGGGCTACACCTTC. It yields the protein CASSLDGRPGGYTF.

This clone was detected many times. V and J are TRBV9 and TRBJ2-3, with 11 positions matching TRBD2. The V gene end was trimmed by 2 bases and the J gene end by 2 bases; junction bases not matched to a gene: 7. CDR3 length equals 17 residues. Germline loops: CDR1 SGDLS, CDR2 YYNGEE. The CDR3 spells CASSVSTSGTYTDTQYF. As DNA, the CDR3 is TGTGCCAGCAGCGTTTCGACTAGCGGGACCTACACAGATACGCAGTATTTT.

Only a few counts were recorded for this clone. This chain joins TRBV6-2 or TRBV6-3 and TRBJ2-3; possibly TRBD1 or TRBD2 for D (5 bases each). Germline V gives CDR1 MNHEY, CDR2 SVGEGT. Trimming stripped 2 bases from V and 6 bases from J, with 24 bases between. The CDR3 length is 18 residues. CDR3 bases: TGTGCCAGCAGTTACAAACTACGGGGCGCATCCGTGGGTGATACGCAGTATTTT. Protein: CASSYKLRGASVGDTQYF.